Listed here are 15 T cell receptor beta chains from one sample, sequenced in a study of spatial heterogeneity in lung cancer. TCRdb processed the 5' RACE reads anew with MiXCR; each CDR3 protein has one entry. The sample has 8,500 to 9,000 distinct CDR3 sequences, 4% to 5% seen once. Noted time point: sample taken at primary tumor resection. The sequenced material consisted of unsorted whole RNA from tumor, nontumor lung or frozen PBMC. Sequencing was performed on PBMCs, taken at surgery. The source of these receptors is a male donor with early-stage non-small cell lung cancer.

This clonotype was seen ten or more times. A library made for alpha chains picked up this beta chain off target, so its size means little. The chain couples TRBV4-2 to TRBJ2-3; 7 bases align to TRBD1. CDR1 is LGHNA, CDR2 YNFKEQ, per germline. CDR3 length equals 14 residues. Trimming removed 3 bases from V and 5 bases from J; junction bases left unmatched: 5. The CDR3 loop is CASSQETGRDTQYF. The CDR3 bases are TGTGCCAGCAGCCAGGAGACAGGGAGAGATACGCAGTATTTT.

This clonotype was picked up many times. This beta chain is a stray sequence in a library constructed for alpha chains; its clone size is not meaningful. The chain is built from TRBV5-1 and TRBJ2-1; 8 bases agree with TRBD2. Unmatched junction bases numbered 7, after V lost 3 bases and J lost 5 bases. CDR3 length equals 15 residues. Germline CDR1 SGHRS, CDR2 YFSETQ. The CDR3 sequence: CASSWSGGHNNEQFF. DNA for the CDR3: TGCGCCAGCAGCTGGAGCGGGGGCCACAACAATGAGCAGTTCTTC.

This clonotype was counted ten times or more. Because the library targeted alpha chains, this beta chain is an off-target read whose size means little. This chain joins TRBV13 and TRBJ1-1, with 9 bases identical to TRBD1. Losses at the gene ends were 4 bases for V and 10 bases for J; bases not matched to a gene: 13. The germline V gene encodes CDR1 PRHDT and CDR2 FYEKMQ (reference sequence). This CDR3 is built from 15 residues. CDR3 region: CASSSYSGTGRLAFF. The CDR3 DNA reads TGTGCCAGCAGCTCATATTCCGGGACAGGGCGTTTAGCTTTCTTT. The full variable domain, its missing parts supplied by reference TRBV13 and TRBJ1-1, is AAGVIQSPRHLIKEKRETATLKCYPIPRHDTVYWYQQGPGQDPQFLISFYEKMQSDKGSIPDRFSAQQFSDYHSELNMSSLELGDSALYFCASSSYSGTGRLAFFGQGTRLTVV.

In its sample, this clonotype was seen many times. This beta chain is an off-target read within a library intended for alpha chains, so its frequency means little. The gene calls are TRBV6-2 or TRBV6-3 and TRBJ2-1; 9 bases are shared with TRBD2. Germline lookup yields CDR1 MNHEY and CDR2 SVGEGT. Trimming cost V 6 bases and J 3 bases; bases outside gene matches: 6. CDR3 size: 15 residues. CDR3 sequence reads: CASSKASGDYNEQFF. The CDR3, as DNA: TGTGCCAGCAGCAAGGCTAGCGGGGACTACAATGAGCAGTTCTTC.

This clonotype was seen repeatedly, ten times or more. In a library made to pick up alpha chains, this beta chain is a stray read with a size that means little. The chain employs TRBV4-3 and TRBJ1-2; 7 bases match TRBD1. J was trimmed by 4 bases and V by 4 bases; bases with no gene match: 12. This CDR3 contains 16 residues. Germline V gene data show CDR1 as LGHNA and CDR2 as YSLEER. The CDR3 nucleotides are TGCGCCAGCAGCCGTAAGAAAACAGGGGTTGGCTATGGCTACACCTTC. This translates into CASSRKKTGVGYGYTF.

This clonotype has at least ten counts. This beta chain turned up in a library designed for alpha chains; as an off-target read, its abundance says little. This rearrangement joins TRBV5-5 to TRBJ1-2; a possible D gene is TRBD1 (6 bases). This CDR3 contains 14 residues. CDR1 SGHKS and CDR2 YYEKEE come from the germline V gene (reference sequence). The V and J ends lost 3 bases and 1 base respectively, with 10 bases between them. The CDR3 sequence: CASSWDNVNYGYTF. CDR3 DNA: TGTGCCAGCAGCTGGGACAATGTTAACTATGGCTACACCTTC. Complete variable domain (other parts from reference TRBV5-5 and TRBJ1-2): DAGVTQSPTHLIKTRGQQVTLRCSPISGHKSVSWYQQVLGQGPQFIFQYYEKEERGRGNFPDRFSARQFPNYSSELNVNALLLGDSALYLCASSWDNVNYGYTFGSGTRLTVV.

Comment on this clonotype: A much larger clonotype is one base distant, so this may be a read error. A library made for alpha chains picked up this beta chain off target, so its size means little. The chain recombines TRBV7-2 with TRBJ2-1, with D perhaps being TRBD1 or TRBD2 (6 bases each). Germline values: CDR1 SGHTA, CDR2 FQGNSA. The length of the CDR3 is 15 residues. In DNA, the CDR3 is TGTGCCAGCATCTTAGGAGGGGGGCCGGGTGAGGAGCAGTTCTTC. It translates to CASILGGGPGEEQFF.

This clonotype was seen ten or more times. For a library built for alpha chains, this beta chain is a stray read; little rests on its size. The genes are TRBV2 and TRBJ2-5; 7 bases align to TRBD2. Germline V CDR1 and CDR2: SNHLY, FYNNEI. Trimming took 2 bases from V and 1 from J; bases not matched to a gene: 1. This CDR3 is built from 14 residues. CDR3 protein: CASSEPGGQETQYF. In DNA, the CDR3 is TGTGCCAGCAGTGAACCGGGGGGCCAAGAGACCCAGTACTTC. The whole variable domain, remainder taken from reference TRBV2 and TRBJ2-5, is EPEVTQTPSHQVTQMGQEVILRCVPISNHLYFYWYRQILGQKVEFLVSFYNNEISEKSEIFDDQFSVERPDGSNFTLKIRSTKLEDSAMYFCASSEPGGQETQYFGPGTRLLVL.

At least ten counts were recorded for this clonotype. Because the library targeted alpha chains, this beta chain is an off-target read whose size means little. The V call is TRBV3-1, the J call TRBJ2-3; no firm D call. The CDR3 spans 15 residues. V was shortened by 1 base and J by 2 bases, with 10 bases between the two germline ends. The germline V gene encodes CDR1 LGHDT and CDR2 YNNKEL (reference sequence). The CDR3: CASSQGSGDTDTQYF. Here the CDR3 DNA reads TGTGCCAGCAGCCAAGGTTCCGGAGACACAGATACGCAGTATTTT.

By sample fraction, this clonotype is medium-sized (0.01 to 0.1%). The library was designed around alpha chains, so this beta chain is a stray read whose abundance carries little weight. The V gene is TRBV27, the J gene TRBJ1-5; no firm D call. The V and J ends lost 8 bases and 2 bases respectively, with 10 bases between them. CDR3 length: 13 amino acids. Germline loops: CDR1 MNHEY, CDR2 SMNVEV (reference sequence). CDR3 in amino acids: CASSEGRNQPQHF. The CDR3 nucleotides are TGTGCCAGCTCCGAGGGTCGCAATCAGCCCCAGCATTTT.

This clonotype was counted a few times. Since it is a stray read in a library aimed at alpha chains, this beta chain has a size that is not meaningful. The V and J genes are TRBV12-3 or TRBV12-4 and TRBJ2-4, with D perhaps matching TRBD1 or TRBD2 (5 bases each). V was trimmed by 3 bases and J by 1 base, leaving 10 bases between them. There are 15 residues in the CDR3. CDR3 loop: CASSFGGSAKNIQYF. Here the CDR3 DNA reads TGTGCCAGCAGTTTTGGGGGTTCGGCCAAAAACATTCAGTACTTC.

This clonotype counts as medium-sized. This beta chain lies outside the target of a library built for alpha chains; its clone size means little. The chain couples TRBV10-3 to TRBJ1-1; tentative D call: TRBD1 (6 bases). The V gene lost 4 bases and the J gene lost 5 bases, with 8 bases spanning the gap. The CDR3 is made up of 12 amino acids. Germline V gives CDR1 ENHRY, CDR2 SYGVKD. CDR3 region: CAISGRGTEAFF. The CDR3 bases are TGTGCCATCAGTGGCAGGGGAACTGAAGCTTTCTTT.

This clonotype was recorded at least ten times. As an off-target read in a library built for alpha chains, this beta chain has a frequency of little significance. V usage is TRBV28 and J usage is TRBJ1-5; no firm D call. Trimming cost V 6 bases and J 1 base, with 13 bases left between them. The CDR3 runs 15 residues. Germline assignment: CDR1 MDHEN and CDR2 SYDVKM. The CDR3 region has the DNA TGTGCCAGCAGCGGACCGGGAAGCAGCAATCAGCCCCAGCATTTT. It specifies CASSGPGSSNQPQHF.

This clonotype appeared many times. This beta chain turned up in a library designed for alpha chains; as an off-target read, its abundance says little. This CDR3 reads CSVETDYGYTF. CDR3 coding DNA: TGCAGCGTTGAGACAGACTATGGCTACACCTTC. V usage is TRBV29-1 and J usage is TRBJ1-2; a possible D gene is TRBD1 (5 bases). The germline V and J ends were trimmed by 3 bases and 3 bases, with 5 bases remaining between them. This CDR3 has 11 amino acids. Germline V gene sequence: CDR1 SQVTM, CDR2 ANQGSEA.

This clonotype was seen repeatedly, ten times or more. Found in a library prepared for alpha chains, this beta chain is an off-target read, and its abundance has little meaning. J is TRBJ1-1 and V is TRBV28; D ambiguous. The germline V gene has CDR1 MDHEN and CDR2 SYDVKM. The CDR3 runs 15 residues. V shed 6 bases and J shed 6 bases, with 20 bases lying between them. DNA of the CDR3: TGTGCCAGCAGCCCTCCGAGAGGCGGAAGGTCTGAAGCTTTCTTT. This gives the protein CASSPPRGGRSEAFF. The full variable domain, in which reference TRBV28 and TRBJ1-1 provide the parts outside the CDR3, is DVKVTQSSRYLVKRTGEKVFLECVQDMDHENMFWYRQDPGLGLRLIYFSYDVKMKEKGDIPEGYSVSREKKERFSLILESASTNQTSMYLCASSPPRGGRSEAFFGQGTRLTVV.